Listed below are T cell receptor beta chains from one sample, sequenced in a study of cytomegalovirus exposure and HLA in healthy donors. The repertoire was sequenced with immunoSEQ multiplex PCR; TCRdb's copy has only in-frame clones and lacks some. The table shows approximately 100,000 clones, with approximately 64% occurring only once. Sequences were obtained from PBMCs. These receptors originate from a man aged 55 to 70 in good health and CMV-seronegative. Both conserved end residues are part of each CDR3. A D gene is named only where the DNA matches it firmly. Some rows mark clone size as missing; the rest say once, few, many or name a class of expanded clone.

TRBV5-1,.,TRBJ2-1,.,TGCGTCAGCAGCTCGTTGCGGGGGCATAACAATGAGCAGTTCTTC,CVSSSLRGHNNEQFF
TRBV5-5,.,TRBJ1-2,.,TGTGCCAGCAGCTTGTCGGCGTACAGCTATGGCTACACCTTC,CASSLSAYSYGYTF
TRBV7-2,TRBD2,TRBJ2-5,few,TGTGCCAGCAGCATGGGGGGACTAGCTTTGGAGACCCAGTACTTC,CASSMGGLALETQYF
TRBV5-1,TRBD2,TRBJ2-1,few,TGCGCCAGCAGCGGAAAAAGCGGGACTAGCTCCTACAATGAGCAGTTCTTC,CASSGKSGTSSYNEQFF
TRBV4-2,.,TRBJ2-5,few,TGTGCCAGCAGCCAAGATAACCAGGACCAAGAGACCCAGTACTTC,CASSQDNQDQETQYF
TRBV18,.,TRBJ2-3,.,TGTGCCAGCTCACCTCGTAACACGGATACGCAGTATTTT,CASSPRNTDTQYF
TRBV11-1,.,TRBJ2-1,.,TGTGCCTCGGCGAGGATGAGCTCCTACAATGAGCAGTTCTTC,CASARMSSYNEQFF
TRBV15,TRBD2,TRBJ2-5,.,TGTGCCACCAGCAGGGGAATTTATCGGACTAGCGGGAGACAGACCCAGTACTTC,CATSRGIYRTSGRQTQYF
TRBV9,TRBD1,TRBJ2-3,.,TGTGCCAGCAGCCCCCGACAGGGGGCCACAGATACGCAGTATTTT,CASSPRQGATDTQYF
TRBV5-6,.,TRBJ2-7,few,TGTGCCAGCAGCCCGGGACTGAGCCAGGAGCAGTACTTC,CASSPGLSQEQYF
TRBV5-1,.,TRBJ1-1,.,TGCGCCAGCAGCTTCTTCTCTGGGGCCACGAACACTGAAGCTTTCTTT,CASSFFSGATNTEAFF
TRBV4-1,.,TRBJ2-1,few,TGCGCCAGCAGCCAAGATGTGGCGGAGCCCTACAATGAGCAGTTCTTC,CASSQDVAEPYNEQFF
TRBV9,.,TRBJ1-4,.,TGTGCCAGCAGCACAGGCTTCCTTGCAACTAATGAAAAACTGTTTTTT,CASSTGFLATNEKLFF
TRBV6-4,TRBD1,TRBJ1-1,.,TGTGCCAGCAGTGACTCAGGGGGCGAAGCTTTCTTT,CASSDSGGEAFF
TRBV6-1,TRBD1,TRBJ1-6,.,TGTGCCGGCAGTCCCTGGACAGGTTCGGATTCACCCCTCCACTTT,CAGSPWTGSDSPLHF
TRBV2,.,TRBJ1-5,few,TGTGCCAGCAGTGAGGTTCAGGGTAACCCCTATCAGCCCCAGCATTTT,CASSEVQGNPYQPQHF
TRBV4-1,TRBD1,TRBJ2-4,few,TGCGCCAGCATGGGGACAGGGGTTGATTCGGCCAAAAACATTCAGTACTTC,CASMGTGVDSAKNIQYF
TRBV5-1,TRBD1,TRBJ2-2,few,TGCGCCAGCAGCCGAAGTCCCGGGACAGGAGCAAACCTGAACACCGGGGAGCTGTTTTTT,CASSRSPGTGANLNTGELFF
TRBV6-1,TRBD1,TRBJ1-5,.,TGTGCCAGCAGTGATAACAGGGGCAGCAATCAGCCCCAGCATTTT,CASSDNRGSNQPQHF
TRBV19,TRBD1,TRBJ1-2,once,TGTGCCAGTAGTTCTACGGGACAGAAGTATGGCTACACCTTC,CASSSTGQKYGYTF
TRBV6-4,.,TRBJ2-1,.,TGTGCCAGCAGTGACTCGACCCAGGGTAAGCAGTTCTTC,CASSDSTQGKQFF